These 29 T cell receptor beta chains came from one sample sequenced in a study of beta chain features in type 1 diabetes. Sequenced material consisted of expressed TCRB transcripts (all of the isolated RNA was reverse transcribed). The table came from immunoSEQ multiplex PCR; TCRdb's copy has only in-frame clones and leaves some out. The sample lists hundreds of thousands of clones; 15% to 19% were seen once. The sequenced sample consisted of naive CD4+ T cells from blood. Receptor source: a man younger than 30 in good health.

The CDR3 coding sequence is TGTGCCAGCTCATCCCTCACAAACAATGAGCAGTTCTTC. It is translated as CASSSLTNNEQFF. The V and J genes are TRBV18 and TRBJ2-1, with D hard to call. The CDR3 runs to 13 residues. CDR1 is KGHSH and CDR2 is LQKENI in the germline V gene. The V gene lost 5 bases and the J gene lost 5 bases, with 10 bases spanning the gap.

The rearrangement links TRBV30 to TRBJ2-5; D possibly corresponds to TRBD2 (7 bases). The J call may be mistaken, given a closer DNA end match to TRBJ2-7. CDR1 and CDR2 from the germline V gene are GTSNPN and SVGIG (reference sequence). There are 14 residues in the CDR3. The DNA of the CDR3 is TGTGCCTGGAGTGTAGGGGGGGCTTCCTACGAGCAGTACTTC. It is translated as CAWSVGGASYEQYF.

V and J are TRBV5-1 and TRBJ1-2; D gene unclear. CDR1 is SGHRS, CDR2 YFSETQ, per germline. The CDR3 consists of 15 residues. V was cut by 0 bases and J by 0 bases, with 9 bases left in between. CDR3 region: CASSLDPGANYGYTF. CDR3 nucleotides: TGCGCCAGCAGCTTGGATCCCGGAGCTAACTATGGCTACACCTTC. Full variable domain (missing parts from reference TRBV5-1 and TRBJ1-2): KAGVTQTPRYLIKTRGQQVTLSCSPISGHRSVSWYQQTPGQGLQFLFEYFSETQRNKGNFPGRFSGRQFSNSRSEMNVSTLELGDSALYLCASSLDPGANYGYTFGSGTRLTVV.

This clone was seen a handful of times. This rearrangement joins TRBV7-3 to TRBJ2-1; 7 bases fit TRBD2. The CDR3 has 16 residues. V dropped 1 base and J dropped 9; count of bases not matched to a gene: 12. The germline V gene has CDR1 SGHTA and CDR2 FQGTGA. The DNA of the CDR3 is TGTGCCAGCAGCTTAATGGCTAGCGGCTGGGTCTCTGAGCAGTTCTTC. As protein: CASSLMASGWVSEQFF.

For the CDR3, the DNA is TGTGCCAGCTCACCGAACACTCGGACAGGGTTAGGGGATGGCTACACCTTC. Its protein product is CASSPNTRTGLGDGYTF. This chain joins TRBV18 and TRBJ1-2; TRBD1 matches 8 bases. Trimming removed 3 bases from V and 6 bases from J; junction bases left unmatched: 15. From germline, CDR1 is KGHSH and CDR2 LQKENI. There are 17 residues in the CDR3. Full variable domain (rest looked up from reference TRBV18 and TRBJ1-2): NAGVMQNPRHLVRRRGQEARLRCSPMKGHSHVYWYRQLPEEGLKFMVYLQKENIIDESGMPKERFSAEFPKEGPSILRIQQVVRGDSAAYFCASSPNTRTGLGDGYTFGSGTRLTVV.

This chain uses TRBV5-1 with TRBJ2-4; a possible D gene is TRBD1 (5 bases). V shed 4 bases and J shed 2 bases, with 10 bases lying between them. This CDR3 has 14 residues. Germline CDR1 SGHRS, CDR2 YFSETQ. CDR3 DNA: TGCGCCAGCAGCCCACAGGCTACCAAAAACATTCAGTACTTC. Protein sequence: CASSPQATKNIQYF.

This clone has just a few counts. The chain is built from TRBV4-1 and TRBJ2-3; tentative D call: TRBD2 (5 bases). Trimming took off 0 bases at V and 7 bases at J, with 32 bases between the two ends. Germline lookup yields CDR1 MGHRA and CDR2 YSYEKL. CDR3 length: 21 amino acids. CDR3 coding DNA: TGCGCCAGCAGCCAAGATCAAGGTCGTCCAGGTTCACCAGTACGACTAAATACGCAGTATTTT. It encodes CASSQDQGRPGSPVRLNTQYF.

This clone was seen only a few times. Other DNA sequences in the same sample also yield this CDR3. The CDR3 region is CASSVEPNTEAFF. For the CDR3, the DNA is TGTGCCAGCAGCGTAGAACCAAACACTGAAGCTTTCTTT. The chain uses TRBV9 and TRBJ1-1; D is unresolved. There are 13 residues in the CDR3. CDR1 SGDLS and CDR2 YYNGEE come from the germline V gene. V shed 0 bases and J shed 2 bases, with 5 bases lying between them.

This clone was counted only a few times. This rearrangement joins TRBV15 to TRBJ1-3; TRBD1 aligns across 8 bases. Unmatched junction bases numbered 2, after V lost 4 bases and J lost 0 bases. This CDR3 is 15 amino acids long. Germline V lookup: CDR1 LNHNV, CDR2 YYDKDF (reference sequence). Here the CDR3 DNA reads TGTGCCACCAGCACGACAGGGGTCTCTGGAAACACCATATATTTT. Its protein is CATSTTGVSGNTIYF.

This clone was seen a few times. The chain uses TRBV12-5 and TRBJ2-5; 12 nucleotides match TRBD2. The germline CDR1 and CDR2 sequences are LGHNT and FRNRAP. The trim removed 1 base at V and 4 bases at J, leaving 7 bases unmatched. The CDR3 is 17 residues long. As DNA, the CDR3 is TGTGCTAGTGGTTTGGGACTAGCGGGAGTGTTGGGAGAGACCCAGTACTTC. Protein: CASGLGLAGVLGETQYF.

This chain uses TRBV9 with TRBJ2-3; D ambiguous. This CDR3 is built from 16 residues. Germline V gene data show CDR1 as SGDLS and CDR2 as YYNGEE. Trimming pared 5 bases from V and 1 base from J, leaving 17 bases between. The CDR3 reads CASRPPGTEGTDTQYF. The CDR3 bases are TGTGCCAGCAGACCCCCCGGCACGGAAGGCACAGATACGCAGTATTTT.

This clone has a handful of counts. The rearrangement joins TRBV7-2 to TRBJ2-7; 10 nucleotides match TRBD2. Germline CDR1 is SGHTA and CDR2 is FQGNSA. Losses at the gene ends were 4 bases for V and 1 base for J; bases not matched to a gene: 10. This CDR3 is built from 17 residues. DNA of the CDR3: TGTGCCAGCAGCTCCCCAGTCCGGGGACTAGCGTCCTACGAGCAGTACTTC. Encoded protein: CASSSPVRGLASYEQYF.

V and J are TRBV5-1 and TRBJ2-7, with D perhaps TRBD1 or TRBD2 (5 bases each). Germline V gene sequence: CDR1 SGHRS, CDR2 YFSETQ. CDR3 length equals 14 residues. V was clipped by 1 base and J by 5 bases, with 13 bases between them. The CDR3, as DNA: TGCGCCAGCAGCTTGATTCAGGGAGCGGACGAGCAGTACTTC. Translated, it gives CASSLIQGADEQYF.

The rearrangement uses TRBV27 and TRBJ1-5; 8 bases are shared with TRBD1. Germline assignment: CDR1 MNHEY and CDR2 SMNVEV (reference sequence). The junction had 5 bases not matched to a gene; V was cut back by 5 bases and J by 2 bases. This CDR3 has 15 amino acids. The DNA for the CDR3 is TGTGCCAGCAGTGCCAACAGGGGGGGCAATCAGCCCCAGCATTTT. Its translation: CASSANRGGNQPQHF.

This clone has just a few counts. The chain links TRBV27 to TRBJ2-2, with unresolved D. The V and J ends lost 6 bases and 0 bases respectively, with 17 bases between them. CDR1 and CDR2 (germline): MNHEY, SMNVEV (reference sequence). This CDR3 is built from 17 residues. CDR3 in DNA: TGTGCCAGCAGACAAGGTGCGAAGGGTACGAACACCGGGGAGCTGTTTTTT. It specifies CASRQGAKGTNTGELFF.

The V gene is TRBV6-1, the J gene TRBJ1-1; tentative D call: TRBD1 (6 bases). Trimming took 6 bases from V and 3 from J, leaving 14 bases between them. Germline loops: CDR1 MNHNS, CDR2 SASEGT. The CDR3 sequence is 14 residues long. The CDR3 loop is CASSLRGYDTEAFF. The CDR3 bases are TGTGCCAGCAGCCTAAGGGGGTACGACACTGAAGCTTTCTTT.

This clone was counted a few times. The chain recombines TRBV5-4 with TRBJ1-1, with a weak D call TRBD1 (5 bases). The ends were cut back, 4 bases at V and 0 bases at J, with 10 bases in the middle. Looked up from germline, CDR1 is SGHNT and CDR2 is YYREEE (reference sequence). CDR3 length equals 14 residues. The CDR3 reads CASSRGPMNTEAFF. The CDR3 DNA follows: TGTGCCAGCAGCCGGGGACCGATGAACACTGAAGCTTTCTTT.

The chain joins TRBV6-5 to TRBJ2-5, with D unclear. CDR1 MNHEY and CDR2 SVGAGI come from the germline V gene. This CDR3 has 14 amino acids. V shed 0 bases and J shed 5 bases, with 10 bases lying between them. The CDR3 DNA reads TGTGCCAGCAGTTACTCGCCGGGCCGGGAGACCCAGTACTTC. This codes for CASSYSPGRETQYF.

This clone was detected only a few times. This sequence joins TRBV6-5 and TRBJ2-6; D is ambiguous. Trimming took off 7 bases at V and 2 bases at J, with 3 bases between the two ends. Germline CDR1 is MNHEY and CDR2 is SVGAGI. The CDR3 is 12 residues long. This CDR3 is CASKAGANVLTF. As DNA, the CDR3 is TGTGCCAGCAAAGCTGGGGCCAACGTCCTGACTTTC.

The chain has TRBV7-2 and TRBJ2-5; D not resolved. This CDR3 is built from 14 residues. V was pared by 4 bases and J by 2 bases, with 11 bases between. The V gene's germline CDR1 is SGHTA and CDR2 FQGNSA. CDR3 sequence (DNA): TGTGCCAGCAGCTCTAGGTTTCAGCAAGAGACCCAGTACTTC. Translating gives CASSSRFQQETQYF. The whole variable domain, remainder taken from reference TRBV7-2 and TRBJ2-5, is GAGVSQSPSNKVTEKGKDVELRCDPISGHTALYWYRQSLGQGLEFLIYFQGNSAPDKSGLPSDRFSAERTGGSVSTLTIQRTQQEDSAVYLCASSSRFQQETQYFGPGTRLLVL.

The chain carries TRBV21-1 and TRBJ2-2; the DNA was not used to check the table's D call, TRBD1. TRBV21-1 is shown as a pseudogene. The CDR3 is 17 residues long. The CDR3 DNA sequence: TGTGCCCGCTCTCCGGGACAGAAAGTTAGTTACACCGGGGAGCTGTTTTTT. It is translated as CARSPGQKVSYTGELFF.

CDR3: CASSTSGGRTYNEQFF. The CDR3 DNA reads as TGTGCCAGTAGTACGTCGGGGGGACGGACTTACAATGAGCAGTTCTTC. The V and J genes are TRBV19 and TRBJ2-1; 7 bases are a match to TRBD2. Germline V lookup: CDR1 LNHDA, CDR2 SQIVND (reference sequence). The length of the CDR3 is 16 residues. The J segment lost 4 bases and the V segment lost 4 bases, leaving 10 bases of the junction unmatched.

This clone has a handful of counts. J is TRBJ2-2 and V is TRBV30; 10 bases are shared with TRBD2. This CDR3 is 14 amino acids long. Trimming removed 8 bases from V and 1 base from J; junction bases left unmatched: 4. Germline V lookup: CDR1 GTSNPN, CDR2 SVGIG (reference sequence). The CDR3 DNA follows: TGTGCCACCCGGACTAGCGGGAACACCGGGGAGCTGTTTTTT. Translating it yields CATRTSGNTGELFF.

The J gene is TRBJ2-4, the V gene TRBV5-1, with unresolved D. The CDR3 runs to 15 residues. Germline CDR1 is SGHRS and CDR2 is YFSETQ. Trimming removed 4 bases from V and 0 bases from J, with 11 bases in between. This CDR3 is CASSHGEIAKNIQYF. CDR3 nucleotide sequence: TGCGCCAGCAGCCACGGAGAGATAGCCAAAAACATTCAGTACTTC.

This chain uses TRBV29-1 with TRBJ1-2; unclear D gene. Trimming took off 3 bases at V and 2 bases at J, with 10 bases between the two ends. The CDR3 loop spans 13 amino acids. CDR1 is SQVTM, CDR2 ANQGSEA, per germline. This CDR3 reads CSVDIAVNYGYTF. CDR3 sequence (DNA): TGCAGCGTTGATATCGCGGTAAACTATGGCTACACCTTC.

The chain joins TRBV7-2 to TRBJ1-2; no reliable D call. The CDR3 is 19 residues long. The V gene's germline CDR1 is SGHTA and CDR2 FQGNSA. V lost 1 base, J lost 0 bases, and 21 bases lay in between. The CDR3 DNA follows: TGTGCCAGCAGCTTAGTAGCCAACATAGGACGCGCTTCTAACTATGGCTACACCTTC. Protein product: CASSLVANIGRASNYGYTF. The full variable domain, rest sourced from reference TRBV7-2 and TRBJ1-2, is GAGVSQSPSNKVTEKGKDVELRCDPISGHTALYWYRQSLGQGLEFLIYFQGNSAPDKSGLPSDRFSAERTGGSVSTLTIQRTQQEDSAVYLCASSLVANIGRASNYGYTFGSGTRLTVV.

This clone was counted only a few times. The genes are TRBV7-9 and TRBJ2-2, with D hard to call. Germline CDR1 and CDR2: SEHNR and FQNEAQ (reference sequence). V shed 4 bases and J shed 5 bases, with 17 bases lying between them. CDR3 size: 16 residues. CDR3 bases: TGTGCCAGCAGCTCCCGTCTCAAATCGAGGACCGGGGAGCTGTTTTTT. This codes for CASSSRLKSRTGELFF. The variable domain in full, with the rest retrieved from reference TRBV7-9 and TRBJ2-2, is DTGVSQNPRHKITKRGQNVTFRCDPISEHNRLYWYRQTLGQGPEFLTYFQNEAQLEKSRLLSDRFSAERPKGSFSTLEIQRTEQGDSAMYLCASSSRLKSRTGELFFGEGSRLTVL.

The rearrangement links TRBV4-3 to TRBJ2-2; D might be TRBD1 (6 bases). V lost 7 bases and J lost 3, with 15 bases in between. The germline CDR1 and CDR2 sequences are LGHNA and YSLEER. This CDR3 region has 15 residues. CDR3 sequence (DNA): TGCGCCAGCACCCGAGGGGACATCCACACCGGGGAGCTGTTTTTT. Translation: CASTRGDIHTGELFF.

This clone was counted at least ten times. The chain employs TRBV4-1 and TRBJ2-4; D gene uncertain. Germline CDR1 MGHRA, CDR2 YSYEKL. This CDR3 region has 13 residues. V gave up 6 bases and J gave up 1 base, with 7 bases separating them. The CDR3 region is CASRGLAKNIQYF. CDR3 in DNA: TGCGCCAGCAGAGGGTTGGCCAAAAACATTCAGTACTTC.